The next 5 T cell receptor beta chains were all read from a single sample in a study of blood T cell repertoires in COVID-19. The protocol was immunoSEQ multiplex PCR, while the TCRdb copy is restricted to in-frame clones and leaves out a portion. The sample yields roughly 330,000 clones, more than 70% seen once. Material for sequencing was peripheral blood. The receptors come from a man younger than 35 who had recovered from COVID-19.

CDR3 sequence reads: CASKIQGDTEAFF. In DNA form, the CDR3 reads TGTGCCAGCAAAATTCAGGGGGACACTGAAGCTTTCTTT. The chain combines TRBV7-8 with TRBJ1-1, with 7 bases identical to TRBD1. Trimming at V came to 7 bases and at J to 3 bases, leaving 5 bases not matched to a gene. The CDR3 sequence is 13 residues long. Germline V gene data show CDR1 as SGHVS and CDR2 as FQNEAQ.

V is TRBV19 and J is TRBJ2-5; D may be TRBD1 (5 bases). Trimming took 7 bases from V and 0 from J, leaving 18 bases between them. Germline CDR1 reads LNHDA; CDR2 reads SQIVND (reference sequence). The length of the CDR3 is 16 residues. The DNA of the CDR3 is TGTGCCAGTAATTTTAGGGGAATCTTGGACCAAGAGACCCAGTACTTC. This translates into CASNFRGILDQETQYF.

Worth noting for this clone: The sample holds other DNA sequences that translate to the same CDR3. V usage is TRBV19 and J usage is TRBJ1-2, with 8 bases lining up with TRBD1. This CDR3 has 13 residues. Germline CDR1 and CDR2: LNHDA and SQIVND (reference sequence). With V trimmed by 3 bases and J by 7 bases, 4 bases remained unmatched. Written as DNA, the CDR3 is TGTGCCAGTAGTATTTCAGGGGGCGGTGGCTACACCTTC. Translated, it gives CASSISGGGGYTF.

The chain carries TRBV7-9 and TRBJ2-6, with 8 bases aligning to TRBD2. The germline V gene encodes CDR1 SEHNR and CDR2 FQNEAQ (reference sequence). After removal of 1 base from V and 0 bases from J, the junction contained 5 bases not matched to a gene. The length of the CDR3 is 18 residues. The chain's CDR3 is CASSLVSGGFSGANVLTF. CDR3 DNA sequence: TGTGCCAGCAGCTTAGTCAGCGGGGGTTTCTCTGGGGCCAACGTCCTGACTTTC.

This chain uses TRBV27 with TRBJ2-6; possible D gene TRBD1, 6 bases. Germline CDR1 and CDR2: MNHEY and SMNVEV (reference sequence). This CDR3 region has 16 residues. V was shortened by 3 bases and J by 2 bases, with 11 bases between the two germline ends. CDR3 loop: CASSFYRVPGANVLTF. CDR3 in DNA: TGTGCCAGCAGTTTCTACAGGGTACCTGGGGCCAACGTCCTGACTTTC.